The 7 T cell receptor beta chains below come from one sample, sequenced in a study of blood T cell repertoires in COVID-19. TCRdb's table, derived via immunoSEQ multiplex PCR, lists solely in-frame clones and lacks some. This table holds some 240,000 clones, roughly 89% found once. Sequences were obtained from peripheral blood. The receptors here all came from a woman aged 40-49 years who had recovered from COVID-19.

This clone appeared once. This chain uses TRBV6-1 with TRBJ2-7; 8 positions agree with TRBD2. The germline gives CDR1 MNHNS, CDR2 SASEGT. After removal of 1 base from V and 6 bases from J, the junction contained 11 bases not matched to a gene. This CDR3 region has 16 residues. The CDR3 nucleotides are TGTGCCAGCAGTGAAGAGCCGGGACTAGGTCCTCGCGAGCAGTACTTC. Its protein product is CASSEEPGLGPREQYF.

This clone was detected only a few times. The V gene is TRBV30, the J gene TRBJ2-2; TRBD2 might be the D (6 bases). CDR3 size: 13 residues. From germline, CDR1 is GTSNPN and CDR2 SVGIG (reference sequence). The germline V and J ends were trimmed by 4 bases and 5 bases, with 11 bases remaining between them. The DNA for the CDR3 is TGTGCCTGGAACACGGAGGGGACCGGGGAGCTGTTTTTT. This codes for CAWNTEGTGELFF.

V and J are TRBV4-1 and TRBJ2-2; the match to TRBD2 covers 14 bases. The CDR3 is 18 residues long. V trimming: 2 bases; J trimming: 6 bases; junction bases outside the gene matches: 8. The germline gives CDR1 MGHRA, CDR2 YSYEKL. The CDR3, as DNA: TGCGCCAGCAGCCAACGGACTAGCGGGAGGAGGGTGGCCGGGGAGCTGTTTTTT. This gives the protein CASSQRTSGRRVAGELFF.

CDR3 bases: TGTGCCAGTAGTCCTGTCCTTTCGACTAGCAGTATGTATTTT. This encodes CASSPVLSTSSMYF. The chain recombines TRBV19 with TRBJ2-3; 7 bases are shared with TRBD2. J lost 14 bases, V lost 5 bases, and 16 bases had no gene match. Germline CDR1 reads LNHDA; CDR2 reads SQIVND (reference sequence). The CDR3 covers 14 residues.

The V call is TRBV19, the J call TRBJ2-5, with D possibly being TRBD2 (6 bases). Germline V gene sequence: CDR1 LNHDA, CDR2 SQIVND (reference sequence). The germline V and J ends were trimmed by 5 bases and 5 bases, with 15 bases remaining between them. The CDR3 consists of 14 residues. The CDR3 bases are TGTGCCAGTAGTGGGGCGTTGGGGAGGGAGACCCAGTACTTC. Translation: CASSGALGRETQYF. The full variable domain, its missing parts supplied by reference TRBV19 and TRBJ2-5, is DGGITQSPKYLFRKEGQNVTLSCEQNLNHDAMYWYRQDPGQGLRLIYYSQIVNDFQKGDIAEGYSVSREKKESFPLTVTSAQKNPTAFYLCASSGALGRETQYFGPGTRLLVL.

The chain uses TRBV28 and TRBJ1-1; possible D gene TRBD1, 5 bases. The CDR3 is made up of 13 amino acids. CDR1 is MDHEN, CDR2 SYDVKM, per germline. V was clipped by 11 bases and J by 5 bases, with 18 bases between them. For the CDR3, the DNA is TGTGCCCACAGAGGGGAGGTGGGGACTGAAGCTTTCTTT. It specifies CAHRGEVGTEAFF.

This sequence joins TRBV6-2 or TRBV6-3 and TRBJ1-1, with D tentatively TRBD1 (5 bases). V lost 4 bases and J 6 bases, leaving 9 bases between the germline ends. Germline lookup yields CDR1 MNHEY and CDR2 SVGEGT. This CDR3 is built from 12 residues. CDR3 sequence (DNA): TGTGCCAGCAGTTCCCCGGGGGCTGAAGCTTTCTTT. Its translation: CASSSPGAEAFF.